Listed below are T cell receptor beta chains from one sample, sequenced in a study of blood T cells in healthy people across ages. Via MiXCR, TCRdb re-called the 5' RACE reads, giving one row per CDR3 protein. The sample contains some 850,000 distinct CDR3 sequences, around a quarter of which appear only once. A further study also used this sample, focusing on T cells of mothers and their children.

Sequencing was done on a sample of blood. Receptors originate from a boy between 10 and 17 years old in good health. CDR3s include the opening cysteine and the closing phenylalanine or tryptophan. The D gene is left open where the match is weak. Some rows have no size entry. The others give once, few or many, or a class for an expanded clone.

abundance | j_gene | d_gene | v_gene | CDR3aa | CDR3nt
- | TRBJ2-7 | - | TRBV12-3/TRBV12-4 | CASSPGIHEQYF | TGTGCCAGCAGTCCCGGGATCCACGAGCAGTACTTC
- | TRBJ1-2 | - | TRBV5-5 | CASSLEQTYGYTF | TGTGCCAGCAGCTTGGAGCAGACCTATGGCTACACCTTC
- | TRBJ2-5 | - | TRBV13 | CASSLGRGRRGQYF | TGTGCCAGCAGCTTAGGGAGGGGGCGACGGGGGCAGTACTTC
- | TRBJ2-1 | - | TRBV15 | CATSPQGNHNEQFF | TGTGCCACCAGTCCACAGGGAAACCACAATGAGCAGTTCTTC
- | TRBJ2-7 | TRBD1 | TRBV6-6 | CASSRGQGSSYEQYF | TGTGCCAGCAGTCGAGGACAGGGCAGCTCCTACGAGCAGTACTTC
- | TRBJ2-5 | - | TRBV4-1 | CASSQERTQETQYF | TGCGCCAGCAGCCAAGAACGTACACAAGAGACCCAGTACTTC
- | TRBJ2-2 | - | TRBV28 | CASNPGGRITGELFF | TGTGCCAGCAACCCCGGGGGGCGAATCACCGGGGAGCTGTTTTTT
- | TRBJ2-3 | - | TRBV12-3/TRBV12-4 | CASSGPWSSPDTQYF | TGTGCCAGCAGCGGACCCTGGTCTAGCCCAGATACGCAGTATTTT
few | TRBJ2-7 | - | TRBV6-1 | CASRQNSYEQYF | TGTGCCAGCAGGCAGAACTCCTACGAGCAGTACTTC
- | TRBJ2-7 | - | TRBV29-1 | CSASLPGTYEQYF | TGCAGCGCCAGTCTCCCAGGGACTTACGAGCAGTACTTC
few | TRBJ1-2 | TRBD1 | TRBV10-3 | CAISPGGQIDGYTF | TGTGCCATCAGCCCAGGGGGCCAGATCGATGGCTACACCTTC
- | TRBJ1-6 | - | TRBV28 | CASSSTAFSPLHF | TGTGCCAGCAGTTCGACAGCCTTCTCACCCCTCCACTTT
few | TRBJ2-5 | - | TRBV20-1 | CSARIVGRERTETQYF | TGCAGTGCTAGAATAGTCGGCAGGGAGCGGACGGAGACCCAGTACTTC
few | TRBJ2-1 | - | TRBV15 | CATSREVTAALLDEQFF | TGTGCCACCAGCAGAGAAGTAACGGCTGCCCTTTTGGATGAGCAGTTCTTC
few | TRBJ2-7 | - | TRBV7-9 | CASSWFIDEQYF | TGTGCCAGCAGCTGGTTTATCGACGAGCAGTACTTC
few | TRBJ2-3 | TRBD2 | TRBV12-3/TRBV12-4 | CASSSGTSGPDTQYF | TGTGCCAGCAGTTCCGGGACTAGCGGGCCAGATACGCAGTATTTT
few | TRBJ1-2 | - | TRBV5-1 | CASSAGLEGYTF | TGCGCCAGCAGCGCGGGCCTTGAGGGCTACACCTTC
- | TRBJ1-3 | - | TRBV28 | CVDTTGNTIYF | TGCGTTGATACCACTGGAAATACCATATATTTT
few | TRBJ2-1 | - | TRBV9 | CASSPRGGTYYNEQFF | TGTGCCAGCAGTCCGAGAGGGGGAACCTACTACAATGAGCAGTTCTTC
few | TRBJ2-7 | - | TRBV11-2 | CASSPRGARFTYEQYF | TGTGCCAGCAGCCCAAGGGGGGCTAGGTTCACCTACGAGCAGTACTTC
- | TRBJ2-3 | - | TRBV6-5 | CASRRTSDTQYF | TGTGCCAGCAGGCGGACATCAGATACGCAGTATTTT
few | TRBJ2-7 | - | TRBV28 | CASGEFEQYF | TGTGCCAGCGGGGAGTTCGAGCAGTACTTC
- | TRBJ2-3 | TRBD2 | TRBV5-1 | CASREGLAGEIDTQYF | TGCGCCAGCAGAGAAGGACTAGCGGGAGAAATAGATACGCAGTATTTT
few | TRBJ2-5 | - | TRBV6-1 | CASTDWLWGTQYF | TGTGCCAGCACAGACTGGCTATGGGGAACCCAGTACTTC
- | TRBJ2-6 | TRBD1 | TRBV10-1 | CASSSPGQGAHGANVLTF | TGCGCCAGCTCTTCGCCGGGACAGGGGGCGCATGGGGCCAACGTCCTGACTTTC
- | TRBJ1-1 | TRBD1 | TRBV9 | CASSVGDRNTEAFF | TGTGCCAGCAGCGTAGGGGACAGGAACACTGAAGCTTTCTTT
few | TRBJ2-7 | - | TRBV3-1 | CASSQIYEQYF | TGTGCCAGCAGCCAAATATACGAGCAGTACTTC
- | TRBJ2-5 | TRBD2 | TRBV20-1 | CSARREGWRGGETQYF | TGCAGTGCTAGAAGGGAAGGGTGGCGGGGGGGAGAGACCCAGTACTTC
few | TRBJ1-5 | TRBD1 | TRBV6-6 | CASRQDRVGQPQHF | TGTGCCAGCAGACAGGACAGGGTTGGGCAGCCCCAGCATTTT
once | TRBJ1-4 | - | TRBV7-2 | CASSPRPAGREKLFF | TGTGCCAGCAGCCCAAGGCCAGCCGGACGGGAAAAACTGTTTTTT
few | TRBJ2-1 | TRBD2 | TRBV14 | CASSQDLHWAGGYNEQFF | TGTGCCAGCAGCCAAGATCTCCACTGGGCGGGGGGTTACAATGAGCAGTTCTTC
- | TRBJ2-4 | - | TRBV28 | CASSVWAGIENIQYF | TGTGCCAGCAGTGTCTGGGCGGGGATTGAAAACATTCAGTACTTC
- | TRBJ2-7 | - | TRBV10-3 | CAITNSSPYEQYF | TGTGCCATCACAAACAGCTCCCCCTACGAGCAGTACTTC
few | TRBJ2-7 | - | TRBV28 | CASGAGGLSEQYF | TGTGCCAGCGGGGCCGGGGGATTGAGCGAGCAGTACTTC
few | TRBJ2-6 | TRBD1 | TRBV12-3/TRBV12-4 | CASSRQGFRGANVLTF | TGTGCCAGCAGTCGACAGGGGTTTAGGGGGGCCAACGTCCTGACTTTC
- | TRBJ1-1 | - | TRBV29-1 | CSARTRDRDTEAFF | TGCAGCGCCCGGACACGGGATCGGGACACTGAAGCTTTCTTT
- | TRBJ2-6 | TRBD2 | TRBV12-3/TRBV12-4 | CASSLSGAGSGANVLTF | TGTGCCAGCAGTCTCAGCGGGGCAGGGTCTGGGGCCAACGTCCTGACTTTC
- | TRBJ1-1 | - | TRBV20-1 | CSARVGVWTNTEAFF | TGCAGTGCTAGAGTGGGGGTGTGGACCAACACTGAAGCTTTCTTT
once | TRBJ1-3 | - | TRBV15 | CATSRRSGNTLYF | TGTGCCACCAGCAGGAGGTCTGGAAACACCTTATATTTT
once | TRBJ1-1 | - | TRBV28 | CASSTPGRGEAFF | TGTGCCAGCAGTACCCCTGGGAGAGGTGAAGCTTTCTTT
- | TRBJ1-5 | - | TRBV7-9 | CASSLEAVQPQHF | TGTGCCAGCAGCTTAGAAGCGGTACAGCCCCAGCATTTT
many | TRBJ1-4 | TRBD1 | TRBV7-2 | CASSPGTGGNEKLFF | TGTGCCAGCAGCCCCGGGACAGGGGGTAATGAAAAACTATTTTTT
- | TRBJ2-5 | - | TRBV7-9 | CASSLGWGLGETQYF | TGTGCCAGCAGCTTAGGGTGGGGACTGGGAGAGACCCAGTACTTC
- | TRBJ2-2 | TRBD1 | TRBV29-1 | CSVEGTGNTGELFF | TGCAGCGTTGAGGGGACAGGGAACACCGGGGAGCTGTTTTTT
- | TRBJ2-1 | TRBD2 | TRBV6-1 | CASTTGGGSSYNEQFF | TGTGCCAGCACCACGGGCGGGGGGAGCTCCTACAATGAGCAGTTCTTC
few | TRBJ2-1 | - | TRBV29-1 | CSVDSSSSYNEQFF | TGCAGCGTTGATTCGTCGAGCTCCTACAATGAGCAGTTCTTC
- | TRBJ2-7 | TRBD1 | TRBV7-3 | CVSSSGQIYEQYF | TGTGTCAGCAGCTCGGGACAGATCTACGAGCAGTACTTC
few | TRBJ1-4 | TRBD1 | TRBV3-1 | CASEGQGNEKLFF | TGTGCCAGCGAAGGACAGGGTAATGAAAAACTGTTTTTT
few | TRBJ2-5 | - | TRBV10-2 | CASRGWKSGFGETQYF | TGCGCCAGCAGGGGTTGGAAATCAGGGTTTGGAGAGACCCAGTACTTC
- | TRBJ2-5 | TRBD2 | TRBV3-1 | CASSQGGLAGLEETQYF | TGTGCCAGCAGCCAAGGTGGACTAGCGGGGTTAGAAGAGACCCAGTACTTC
- | TRBJ1-2 | TRBD1 | TRBV29-1 | CSVDWAGGISYGYTF | TGCAGCGTTGACTGGGCAGGGGGTATCAGCTATGGCTACACCTTC
- | TRBJ2-3 | - | TRBV6-1 | CASSDWGQRRTDTQYF | TGTGCCAGCAGTGATTGGGGCCAAAGGCGCACAGATACGCAGTATTTT
- | TRBJ2-1 | TRBD1 | TRBV12-3/TRBV12-4 | CASSPGQGALNEQFF | TGTGCCAGCAGTCCGGGACAGGGGGCCCTCAATGAGCAGTTCTTC
few | TRBJ2-3 | - | TRBV4-1 | CASSSLGLAGDTQYF | TGCGCCAGCAGCTCACTGGGACTGGCGGGAGATACGCAGTATTTT
- | TRBJ2-3 | - | TRBV20-1 | CSARDEDPRQYF | TGCAGTGCTAGAGATGAGGATCCGAGGCAGTATTTT
- | TRBJ1-4 | TRBD1 | TRBV29-1 | CSVSRQGTNEKLFF | TGCAGCGTTTCCAGACAGGGGACGAATGAAAAACTGTTTTTT
few | TRBJ2-5 | - | TRBV6-4 | CASSETVQETQYF | TGTGCCAGCAGTGAGACAGTCCAAGAGACCCAGTACTTC